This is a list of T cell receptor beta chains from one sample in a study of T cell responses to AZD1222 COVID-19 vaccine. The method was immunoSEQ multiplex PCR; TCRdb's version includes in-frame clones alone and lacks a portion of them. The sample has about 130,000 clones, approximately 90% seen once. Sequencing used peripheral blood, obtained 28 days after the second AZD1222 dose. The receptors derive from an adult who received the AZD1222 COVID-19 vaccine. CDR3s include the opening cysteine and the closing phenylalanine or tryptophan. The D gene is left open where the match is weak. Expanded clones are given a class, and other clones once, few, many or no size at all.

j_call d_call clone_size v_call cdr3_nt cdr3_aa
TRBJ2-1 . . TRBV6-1 TGTGCCAGCAGTGAAGAACCGGACTCCTACAATGAGCAGTTCTTC CASSEEPDSYNEQFF
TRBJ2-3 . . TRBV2 TGTGCCAGCAAGAGAGATACGCAGTATTTT CASKRDTQYF
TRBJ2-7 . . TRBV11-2 TGTGCCAGCAGCTTAGACCCAGGGGGGTACGAGCAGTACTTC CASSLDPGGYEQYF
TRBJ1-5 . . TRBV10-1 TGCGCCAGCAGTGAGAGACGGCACAGCAATCAGCCCCAGCATTTT CASSERRHSNQPQHF
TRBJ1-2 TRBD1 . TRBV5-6 TGTGCCAGCAGCTCTCCCGGGACAGGGGGCGACTATGGCTACACCTTC CASSSPGTGGDYGYTF
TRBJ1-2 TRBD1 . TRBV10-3 TGTGCCACTACGACAGGGTGGAACTATGGCTACACCTTC CATTTGWNYGYTF
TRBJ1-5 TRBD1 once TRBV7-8 TGTGCCAGCAGCTCATCAGGGGGCGGAGGGCAGCCCCAGCATTTT CASSSSGGGGQPQHF
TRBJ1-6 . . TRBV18 TGTGCCAGCTCACCAGGGACCCAGCCCCTCCACTTT CASSPGTQPLHF
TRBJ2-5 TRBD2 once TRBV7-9 TGTGCCCTGGGACTAGCGGTCCAAGAGACCCAGTACTTC CALGLAVQETQYF
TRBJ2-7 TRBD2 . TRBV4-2 TGTGCCAGCAGCCAAGATGCTAGCGGGAGCGCTTCCTACGAGCAGTACTTC CASSQDASGSASYEQYF
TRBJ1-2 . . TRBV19 TGTGCCAGTAGTGCTTTGGAGGGCTCGGGTGGCTACACCTTC CASSALEGSGGYTF
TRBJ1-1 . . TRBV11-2 TGTGCCAGCAGCTTCACAGTCTCGAACACTGAAGCTTTCTTT CASSFTVSNTEAFF
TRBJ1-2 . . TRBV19 TGTGCCAGTACCTTGGGAGCGTATGATGGCTACACCTTC CASTLGAYDGYTF
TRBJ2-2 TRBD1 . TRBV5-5 TGTGCCAGCAGCTTGTCCCACTACCAAGGACAGGGGCGGACCGGGGAGCTGTTTTTT CASSLSHYQGQGRTGELFF
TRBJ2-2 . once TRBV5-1 TGCGCCAGCAGCTTCGGCCAGGGTCACACCGGGGAGCTGTTTTTT CASSFGQGHTGELFF
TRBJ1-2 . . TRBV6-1 TGTGCCAGCAGTGAAGTTCCAGGGGTCCCCTATGGCTACACCTTC CASSEVPGVPYGYTF
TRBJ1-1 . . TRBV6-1 TGTGCCAGCAGTGAAGTTGGAGTAACAGAAGCTTTCTTT CASSEVGVTEAFF
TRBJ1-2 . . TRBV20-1 TGCAGTGCTAGTGACAGAGGGAATGGCTACACCTTC CSASDRGNGYTF
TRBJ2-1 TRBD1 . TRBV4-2 TGTGCCAGCAGCCAACCGGGACAGGTTTATGAGCAGTTCTTC CASSQPGQVYEQFF
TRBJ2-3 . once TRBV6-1 TGTGCCAGCAGTGAAGTACCGGGTAGCACAGATACGCAGTATTTT CASSEVPGSTDTQYF
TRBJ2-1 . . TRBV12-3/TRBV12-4 TGTGCCAGCAGTTTCTTCTATGAGCAGTTCTTC CASSFFYEQFF
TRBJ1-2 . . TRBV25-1 TGTGCCAGCAGTGATATCACGAGGGCAGGGGATAGAGGCTACACCTTC CASSDITRAGDRGYTF
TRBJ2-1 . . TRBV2 TGTGCCAGCAAAGGGGGTTTGATGGAGCAGTTCTTC CASKGGLMEQFF
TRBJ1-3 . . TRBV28 TGTGCCAGCAGTTCCTGGGCAGACTCTGGAAACACCATATATTTT CASSSWADSGNTIYF
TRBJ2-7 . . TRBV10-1 TGCGCCAGCAGTGAGCGGCCAGGGAGAACCTACGAGCAGTACTTC CASSERPGRTYEQYF
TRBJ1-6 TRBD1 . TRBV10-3 TGTGCCATCAGGGCGGGACAGGGGTTAAGTTCACCCCTCCACTTT CAIRAGQGLSSPLHF
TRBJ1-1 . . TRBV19 TGTGCCAGTAGTACCCAGGGACATAGGAACACTGAAGCTTTCTTT CASSTQGHRNTEAFF
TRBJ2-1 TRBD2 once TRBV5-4 TGTGCCAGCAATAATAGCGGGAGGGAGTTCTTC CASNNSGREFF
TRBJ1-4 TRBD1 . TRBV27 TGTGCCAGCTGGACAGGGGATGGAAAACTGTTTTTT CASWTGDGKLFF
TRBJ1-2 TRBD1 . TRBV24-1 TGTGCCACCAGTGATTTCAGGGGGCGCAATGGCTACACCTTC CATSDFRGRNGYTF
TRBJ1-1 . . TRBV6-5 TGTGCCACCGCCAGGAAATTGAACACTGAAGCTTTCTTT CATARKLNTEAFF
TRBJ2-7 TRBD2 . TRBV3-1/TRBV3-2 TGTGCCAGCAGCTCCATTAGCGGGAGGAGGGAGCAGTACTTC CASSSISGRREQYF
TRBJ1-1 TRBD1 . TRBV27 TGTGCCAGCTCGAGACAGGGGGCGCGATTGGACACTGAAGCTTTCTTT CASSRQGARLDTEAFF
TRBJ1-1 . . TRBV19 TGTGCCAGTAGTATAGACGGCCGCCGATCTGAAGCTTTCTTT CASSIDGRRSEAFF